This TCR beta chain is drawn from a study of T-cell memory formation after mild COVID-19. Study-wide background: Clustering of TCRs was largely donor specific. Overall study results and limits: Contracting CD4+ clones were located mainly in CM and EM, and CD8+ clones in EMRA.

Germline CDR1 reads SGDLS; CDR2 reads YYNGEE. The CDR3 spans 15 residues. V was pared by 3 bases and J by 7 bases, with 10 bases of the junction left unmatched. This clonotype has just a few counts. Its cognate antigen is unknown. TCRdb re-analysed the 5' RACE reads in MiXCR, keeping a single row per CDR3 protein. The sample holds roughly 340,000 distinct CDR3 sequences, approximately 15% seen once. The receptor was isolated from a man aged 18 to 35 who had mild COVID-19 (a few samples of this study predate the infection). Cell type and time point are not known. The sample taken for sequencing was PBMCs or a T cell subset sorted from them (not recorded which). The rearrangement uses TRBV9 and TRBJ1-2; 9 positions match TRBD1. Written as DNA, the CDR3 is TGTGCCAGCAGCGCAGAACAGGGGGCGCTTGGTGGCTACACCTTC. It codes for CASSAEQGALGGYTF.